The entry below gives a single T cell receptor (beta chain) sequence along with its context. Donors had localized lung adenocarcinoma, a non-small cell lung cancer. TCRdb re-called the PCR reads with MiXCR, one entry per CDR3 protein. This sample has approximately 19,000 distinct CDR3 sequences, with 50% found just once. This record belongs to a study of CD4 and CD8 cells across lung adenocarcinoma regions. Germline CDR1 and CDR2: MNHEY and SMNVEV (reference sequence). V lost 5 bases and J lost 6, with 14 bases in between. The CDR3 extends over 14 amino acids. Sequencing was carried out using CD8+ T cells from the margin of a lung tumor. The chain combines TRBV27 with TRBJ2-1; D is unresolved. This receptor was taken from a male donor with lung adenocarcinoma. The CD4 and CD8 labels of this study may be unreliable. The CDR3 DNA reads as TGTGCCAGCAGTCTCCGTCCCTCGGGCAATGAGCAGTTCTTC. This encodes CASSLRPSGNEQFF.